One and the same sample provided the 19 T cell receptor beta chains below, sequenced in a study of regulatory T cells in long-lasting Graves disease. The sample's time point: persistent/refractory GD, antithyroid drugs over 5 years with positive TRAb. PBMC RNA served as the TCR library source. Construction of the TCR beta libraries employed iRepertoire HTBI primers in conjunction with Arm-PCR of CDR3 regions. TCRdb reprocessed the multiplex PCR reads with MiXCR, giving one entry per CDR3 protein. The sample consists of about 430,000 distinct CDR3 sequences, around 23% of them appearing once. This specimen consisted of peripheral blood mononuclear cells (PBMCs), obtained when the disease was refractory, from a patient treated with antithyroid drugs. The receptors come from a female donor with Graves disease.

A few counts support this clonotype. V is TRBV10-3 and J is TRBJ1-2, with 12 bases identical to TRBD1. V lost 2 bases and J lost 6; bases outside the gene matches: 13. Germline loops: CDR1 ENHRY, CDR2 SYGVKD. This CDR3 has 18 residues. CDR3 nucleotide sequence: TGTGCCATCAGTGAGAACCCGGGACAGGGGGCTTCAAAAGATGGCTACACCTTC. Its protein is CAISENPGQGASKDGYTF.

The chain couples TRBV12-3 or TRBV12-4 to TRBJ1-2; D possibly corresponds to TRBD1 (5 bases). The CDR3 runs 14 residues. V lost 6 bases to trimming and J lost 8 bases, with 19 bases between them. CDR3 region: CASSQLTATGGYTF. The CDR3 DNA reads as TGTGCCAGCAGCCAATTGACAGCCACGGGGGGCTACACCTTC.

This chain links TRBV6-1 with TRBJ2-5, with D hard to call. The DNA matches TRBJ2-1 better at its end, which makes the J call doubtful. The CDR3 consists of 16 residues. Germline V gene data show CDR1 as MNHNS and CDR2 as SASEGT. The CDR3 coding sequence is TGTGCCAGCAGTGAATTACCCCGGGCCCCGGGTAATGAGCAGTTCTTC. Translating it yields CASSELPRAPGNEQFF.

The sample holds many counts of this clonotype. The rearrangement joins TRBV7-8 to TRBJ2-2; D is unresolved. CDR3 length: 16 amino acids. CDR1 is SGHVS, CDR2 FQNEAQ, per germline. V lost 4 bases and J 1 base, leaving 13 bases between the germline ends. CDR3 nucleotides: TGTGCCAGCAGCTATCCCGGGCCCTTGAACACCGGGGAGCTGTTTTTT. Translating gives CASSYPGPLNTGELFF.

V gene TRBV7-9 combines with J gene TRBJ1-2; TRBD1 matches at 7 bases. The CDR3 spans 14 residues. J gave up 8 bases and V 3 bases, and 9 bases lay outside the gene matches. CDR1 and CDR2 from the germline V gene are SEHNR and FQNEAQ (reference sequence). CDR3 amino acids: CASSFLGGGGGYTF. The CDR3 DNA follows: TGTGCCAGCAGCTTTTTAGGGGGCGGAGGCGGCTACACCTTC.

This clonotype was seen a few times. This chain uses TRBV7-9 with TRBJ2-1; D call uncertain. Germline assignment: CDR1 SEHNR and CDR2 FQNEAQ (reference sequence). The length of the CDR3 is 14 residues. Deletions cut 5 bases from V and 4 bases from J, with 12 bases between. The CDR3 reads CASSAALAYNEQFF. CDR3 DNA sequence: TGTGCCAGCAGCGCGGCGCTGGCATACAATGAGCAGTTCTTC.

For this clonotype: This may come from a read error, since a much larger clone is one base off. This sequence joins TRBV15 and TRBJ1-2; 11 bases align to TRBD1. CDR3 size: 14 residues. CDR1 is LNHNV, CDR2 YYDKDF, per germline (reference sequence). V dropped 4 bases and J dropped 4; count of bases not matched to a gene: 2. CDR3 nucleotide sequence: TGTGCCACCAGCACTGGGACAGGGGGCTATGGCTACACCTTC. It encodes CATSTGTGGYGYTF.

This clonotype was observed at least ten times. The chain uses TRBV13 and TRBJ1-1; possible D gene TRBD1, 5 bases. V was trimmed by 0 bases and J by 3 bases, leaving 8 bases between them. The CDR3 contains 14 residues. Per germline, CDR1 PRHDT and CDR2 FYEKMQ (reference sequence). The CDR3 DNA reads TGTGCCAGCAGCTTAGGCCGCAGGGACACTGAAGCTTTCTTT. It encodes CASSLGRRDTEAFF.

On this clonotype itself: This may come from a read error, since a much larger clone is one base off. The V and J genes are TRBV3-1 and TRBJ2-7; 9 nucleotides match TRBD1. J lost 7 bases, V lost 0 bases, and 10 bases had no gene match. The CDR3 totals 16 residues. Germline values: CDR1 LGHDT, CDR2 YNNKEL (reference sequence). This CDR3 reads CASSQDTLQGAGEQYF. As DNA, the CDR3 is TGTGCCAGCAGCCAAGACACATTACAGGGGGCGGGGGAGCAGTACTTC.

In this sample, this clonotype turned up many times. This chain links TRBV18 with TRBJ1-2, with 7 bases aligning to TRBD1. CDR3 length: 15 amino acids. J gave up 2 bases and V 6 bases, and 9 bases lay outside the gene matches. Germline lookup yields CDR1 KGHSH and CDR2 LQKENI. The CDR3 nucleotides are TGTGCCAGCTCCCCGTCGACAGGGCCGAACTATGGCTACACCTTC. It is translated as CASSPSTGPNYGYTF.

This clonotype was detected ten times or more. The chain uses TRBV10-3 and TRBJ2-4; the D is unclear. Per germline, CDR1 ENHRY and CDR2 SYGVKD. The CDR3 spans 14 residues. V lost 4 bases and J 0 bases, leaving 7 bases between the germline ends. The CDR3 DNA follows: TGTGCCATCAGTGCTGGGGTAGCCAAAAACATTCAGTACTTC. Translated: CAISAGVAKNIQYF.

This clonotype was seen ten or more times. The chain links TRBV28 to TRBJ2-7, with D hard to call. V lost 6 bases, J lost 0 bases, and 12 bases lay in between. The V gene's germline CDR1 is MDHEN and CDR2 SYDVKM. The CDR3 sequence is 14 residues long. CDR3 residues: CASSLPESSYEQYF. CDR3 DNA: TGTGCCAGCAGCCTCCCCGAGAGCTCCTACGAGCAGTACTTC.

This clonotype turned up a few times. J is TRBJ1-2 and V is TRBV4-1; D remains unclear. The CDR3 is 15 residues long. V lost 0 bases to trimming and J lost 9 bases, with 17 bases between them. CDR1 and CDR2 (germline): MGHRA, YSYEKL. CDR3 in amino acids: CASSQDFGERGSYTF. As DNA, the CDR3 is TGCGCCAGCAGCCAAGATTTCGGGGAGCGCGGGAGCTACACCTTC.

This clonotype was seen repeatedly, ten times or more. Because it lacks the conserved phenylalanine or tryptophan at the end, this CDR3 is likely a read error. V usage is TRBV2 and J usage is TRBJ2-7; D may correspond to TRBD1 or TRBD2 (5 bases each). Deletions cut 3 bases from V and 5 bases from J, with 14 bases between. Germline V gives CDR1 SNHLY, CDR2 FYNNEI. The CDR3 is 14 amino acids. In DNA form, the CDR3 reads TGTGCCAGCAGTGATTCGTCCGGGACCCACGAGCAGTACCTC. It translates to CASSDSSGTHEQYL.

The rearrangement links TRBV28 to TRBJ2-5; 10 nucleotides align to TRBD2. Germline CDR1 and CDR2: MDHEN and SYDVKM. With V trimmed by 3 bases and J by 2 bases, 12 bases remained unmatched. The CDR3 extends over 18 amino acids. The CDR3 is CASSFPSLSGRAQETQYF. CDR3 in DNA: TGTGCCAGCAGTTTCCCTAGCCTCAGCGGGAGGGCACAAGAGACCCAGTACTTC.

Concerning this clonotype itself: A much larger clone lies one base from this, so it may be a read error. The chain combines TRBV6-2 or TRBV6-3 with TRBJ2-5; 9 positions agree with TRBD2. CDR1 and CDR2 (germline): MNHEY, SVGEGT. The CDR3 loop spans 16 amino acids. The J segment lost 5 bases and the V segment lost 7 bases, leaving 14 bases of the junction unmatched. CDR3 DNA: TGTGCCAGCACTCGGCGGGGGGGCCGGGTTGGGGAGACCCAGTACTTC. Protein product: CASTRRGGRVGETQYF.

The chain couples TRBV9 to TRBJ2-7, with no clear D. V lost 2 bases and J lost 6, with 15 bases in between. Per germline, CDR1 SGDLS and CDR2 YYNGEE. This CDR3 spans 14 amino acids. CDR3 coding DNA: TGTGCCAGCAGCGTCACTACGGACGTGAGCGAGCAGTACTTC. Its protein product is CASSVTTDVSEQYF.

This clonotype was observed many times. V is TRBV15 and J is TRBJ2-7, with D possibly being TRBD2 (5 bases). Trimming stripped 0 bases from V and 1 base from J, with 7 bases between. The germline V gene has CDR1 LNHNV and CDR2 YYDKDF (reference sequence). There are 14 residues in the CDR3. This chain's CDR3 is CATSRDRGSYEQYF. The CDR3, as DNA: TGTGCCACCAGCAGAGATCGGGGTTCCTACGAGCAGTACTTC.

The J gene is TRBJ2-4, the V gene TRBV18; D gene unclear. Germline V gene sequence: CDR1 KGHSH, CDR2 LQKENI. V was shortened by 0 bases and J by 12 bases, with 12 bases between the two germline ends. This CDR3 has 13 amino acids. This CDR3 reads CASSPPEMASQYF. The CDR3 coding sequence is TGTGCCAGCTCACCACCGGAGATGGCGAGTCAGTACTTC.